This T cell receptor (beta chain) was identified in a study of blood T cell repertoires in COVID-19 (dated by TCRdb to 2018 to 2021). Context from the whole study: Samples from collaborators originated in the United States, Italy and Spain and spanned both the acute and convalescent phases of COVID-19. The prospective study material was composed of cDNA or gDNA derived from T cells, B-cell-depleted T cells, or PBMCs. Subjects who had been exposed to COVID-19, were actively infected with it, or had recovered from it provided the deeply sampled blood TCRbeta repertoires that made up the dataset. A freely available public database, intended as a resource for researchers studying the immune response to SARS-CoV-2, is where the repertoires were released. Samples came from the ongoing ImmuneRACE study (first 160 participants) plus 1,254 subjects from 6 global collaborators. Sample metadata almost always included a de-identified subject ID, COVID-19 status, age in years and sex. HLA class I and class II types, where available, came from metadata supplied by the sample provider rather than from assay-based typing.

The immunoSEQ Assay, a bias-controlled multiplex PCR, was used to amplify TCRbeta CDR3 regions from genomic DNA. Per the authors' processing: Nucleated cell counts per sample were estimated from amplification of reference gene primers within the assay. To quantify the absolute abundance of each unique TCRbeta CDR3 rearrangement, sequence reads were collapsed and filtered. For each sample, productive Simpson clonality was calculated as the square root of Simpson's diversity index across productive rearrangements. Sourced from immuneACCESS, this table was stored by TCRdb with only in-frame sequences that have V and J called. A share of the clones is absent; for the studies checked, an unresolved V gene accounts for under half, and the remainder has no known explanation. V and J calls and clone size are as listed in that table; D and trimming were resolved from the DNA. Within this sample are 50,000 to 60,000 clones, with approximately 86% of them counted one time only. The ten biggest clones cover 7.4% of the sample.

Whole blood was collected in K2EDTA tubes by collaborating institutions according to the institutions' own protocols. For TCRbeta analysis, collaborators shipped samples as frozen whole blood, isolated PBMCs, or DNA extracted from either of those sample types. Findings and caveats that apply to the study as a whole: Clinical and demographic metadata were provided uncurated, with the amount varying by source and participant.

With regard to this clone: This clone's antigen is unknown. No much larger clone is present one base from it, and per-base qualities are unavailable.

Measured from the cysteine to the phenylalanine, the CDR3 is 12 residues long. Of the read, only the CDR3 DNA is kept; its 36 bases are in frame from base 1. Trimming at the junction amounts to 1 base on V and 8 bases on J, and the germline ends lie 7 bases apart. Sequences SGHTA (CDR1) and FQGNSA (CDR2) are obtained from the germline V gene. This clonotype originated in a human donor with active COVID-19. The donor label of this sample is uncertain. The specimen sequenced was peripheral blood. The chain employs TRBV7-2 and TRBJ2-3, and possibly TRBD2, on 5 matching bases. DNA sequence: TGTGCCAGCAGCTTAGGGGCGGGTACGCAGTATTTT. The translation is CASSLGAGTQYF. The CDR3, completed at both ends by the reference TRBV7-2 and TRBJ2-3 genes, gives the full variable domain GAGVSQSPSNKVTEKGKDVELRCDPISGHTALYWYRQSLGQGLEFLIYFQGNSAPDKSGLPSDRFSAERTGGSVSTLTIQRTQQEDSAVYLCASSLGAGTQYFGPGTRLTVL.